This record covers a single T cell receptor (beta chain). It has no known antigen specificity. Base qualities are not provided; no much larger clone lies one nucleotide away. The data belong to a study of cytomegalovirus exposure and HLA in healthy donors (dated by TCRdb to 2017 to 2019). Concerning the study at large: According to a later analysis, one platform produced both the roughly 130 validation repertoires and the 720 or so repertoires of the first cohort. Along with the approximately 700-subject first cohort, a separate validation cohort of over a hundred different subjects was used. The study combined high-throughput TCR immunosequencing, statistical association of individual TCRs with disease status, and machine learning to predict cytomegalovirus infection status. The study aimed to test whether cataloging public T cell receptors could reveal signatures of past pathogen exposure.

On the study overall, not on this receptor specifically: In the study, 164 TCR beta chains were listed as associated with cytomegalovirus. It was suggested by the authors that the approach could potentially be generalized to other disease states and immunological phenotypes. Most TCR sequences were seen in very few donors, while some public TCRs were found in many individuals. A later analysis had no HLA typing for the validation cohort, so co-occurrence there was scored across all 130 or so repertoires. In vitro tests confirmed that a few of the cytomegalovirus-associated TCR beta chains recognize cytomegalovirus antigens. Of the cluster scores, roughly 95% were above 0 in a later analysis, which found that TCRs clustered in the first cohort also tended to co-occur in the 90 to 150 validation repertoires. The classifier was reported to diagnose cytomegalovirus status with high specificity and sensitivity in both the original and validation cohorts.

Libraries came from the immunoSEQ multiplex PCR assay. Turning to the authors' computational methods: A statistical classification framework was built to diagnose cytomegalovirus status from the catalog of TCR beta chain sequences. As stored in TCRdb, this immuneACCESS dataset retains in-frame rearrangements with V and J assigned. A fraction of the clones does not appear; measured against another copy, unresolved V genes explain less than half of the discrepancy, and the remainder lacks a known reason. V, J and clone size are taken as reported in that table, and D and trimming were inferred from the DNA itself. The sample table shows some 250,000 clones, and around 90% are seen once. The ten largest account for under 0.4% of the sample. Trimming takes 5 bases from V and 7 bases from J, and the germline ends sit 29 bases apart. From a lookup of the germline V gene (reference sequence), CDR1 and CDR2 are SEHNR and FQNEAQ. The CDR3 covers 19 residues, taking in both the cysteine and the phenylalanine. The kept DNA is CDR3 alone, 57 bases in frame from the first base.

The donors were included in the validation cohort of 120 subjects, a group kept apart from the roughly 680-subject first cohort. The chain was built from TRBV7-9 and TRBJ1-4, with a weak D call of TRBD1 (6 bases match). The sequence came from a woman between 18 and 30 years old in good health and CMV-seronegative. The sequencing sample was made of PBMCs. CDR3 loop: CASSTLLRGEGPLGEKLFF. The DNA is as follows: TGTGCCAGCAGCACACTCCTCAGGGGCGAGGGACCACTGGGTGAAAAACTGTTTTTT.